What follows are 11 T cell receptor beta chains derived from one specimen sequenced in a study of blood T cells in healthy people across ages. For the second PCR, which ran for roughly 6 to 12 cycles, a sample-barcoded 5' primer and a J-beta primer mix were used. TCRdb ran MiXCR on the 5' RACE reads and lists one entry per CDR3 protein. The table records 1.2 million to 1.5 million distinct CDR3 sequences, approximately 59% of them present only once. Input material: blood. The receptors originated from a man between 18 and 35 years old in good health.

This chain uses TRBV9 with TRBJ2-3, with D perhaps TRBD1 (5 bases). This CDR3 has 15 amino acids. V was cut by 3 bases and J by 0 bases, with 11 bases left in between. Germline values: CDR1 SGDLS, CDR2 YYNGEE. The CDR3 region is CASSGPQGSTDTQYF. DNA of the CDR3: TGTGCCAGCAGCGGCCCCCAGGGTAGCACAGATACGCAGTATTTT.

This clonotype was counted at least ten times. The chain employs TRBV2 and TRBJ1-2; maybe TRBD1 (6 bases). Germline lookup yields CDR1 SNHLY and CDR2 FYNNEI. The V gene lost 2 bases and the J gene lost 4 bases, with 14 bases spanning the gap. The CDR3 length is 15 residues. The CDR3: CASSELPQGGYGYTF. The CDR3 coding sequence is TGTGCCAGCAGTGAACTCCCACAGGGCGGCTATGGCTACACCTTC.

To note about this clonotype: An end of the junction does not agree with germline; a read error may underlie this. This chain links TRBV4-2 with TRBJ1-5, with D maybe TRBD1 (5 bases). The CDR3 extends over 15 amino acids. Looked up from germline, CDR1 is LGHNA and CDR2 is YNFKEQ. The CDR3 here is CATSLNRDSNQPQHF. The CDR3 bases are TGTGCCACCAGCCTGAACCGGGACAGCAATCAGCCCCAGCATTTT.

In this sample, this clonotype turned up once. CDR3 amino acids: CASSTGQAVPYEQYF. CDR3 nucleotides: TGTGCCAGCAGCACGGGACAGGCGGTTCCCTACGAGCAGTACTTC. The chain joins TRBV7-3 to TRBJ2-7, with TRBD1 identical over 8 bases. Germline V gives CDR1 SGHTA, CDR2 FQGTGA. V dropped 5 bases and J dropped 2; count of bases not matched to a gene: 8. This CDR3 contains 15 residues. The whole variable domain, remainder taken from reference TRBV7-3 and TRBJ2-7, is GAGVSQTPSNKVTEKGKYVELRCDPISGHTALYWYRQSLGQGPEFLIYFQGTGAADDSGLPNDRFFAVRPEGSVSTLKIQRTERGDSAVYLCASSTGQAVPYEQYFGPGTRLTVT.

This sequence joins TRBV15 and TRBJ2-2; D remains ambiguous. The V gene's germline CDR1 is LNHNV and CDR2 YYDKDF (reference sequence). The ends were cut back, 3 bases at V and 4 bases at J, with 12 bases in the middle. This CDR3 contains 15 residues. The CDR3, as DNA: TGTGCCACCAGCAGCGTAGGAGCTAGCACCGGGGAGCTGTTTTTT. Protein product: CATSSVGASTGELFF.

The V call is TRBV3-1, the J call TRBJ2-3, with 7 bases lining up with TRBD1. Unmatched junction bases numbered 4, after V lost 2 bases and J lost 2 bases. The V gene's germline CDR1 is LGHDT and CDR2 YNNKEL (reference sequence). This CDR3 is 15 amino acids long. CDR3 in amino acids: CASSQPGTATDTQYF. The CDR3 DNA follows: TGTGCCAGCAGCCAACCCGGGACAGCCACAGATACGCAGTATTTT.

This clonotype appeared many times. The CDR3 reads CASSFTSYEQYF. CDR3 nucleotides: TGTGCCAGCAGTTTCACTAGCTACGAGCAGTACTTC. V and J are TRBV12-3 or TRBV12-4 and TRBJ2-7; D might be TRBD2 (5 bases). V lost 3 bases and J lost 3, with 6 bases in between. The CDR3 totals 12 residues.

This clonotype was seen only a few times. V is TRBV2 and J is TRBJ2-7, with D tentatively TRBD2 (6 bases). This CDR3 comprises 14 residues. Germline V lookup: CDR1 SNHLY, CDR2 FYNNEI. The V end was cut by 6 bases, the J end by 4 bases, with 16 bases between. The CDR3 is CASSGPSDLYEQYF. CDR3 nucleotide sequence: TGTGCCAGCAGCGGACCTAGCGACTTGTACGAGCAGTACTTC.

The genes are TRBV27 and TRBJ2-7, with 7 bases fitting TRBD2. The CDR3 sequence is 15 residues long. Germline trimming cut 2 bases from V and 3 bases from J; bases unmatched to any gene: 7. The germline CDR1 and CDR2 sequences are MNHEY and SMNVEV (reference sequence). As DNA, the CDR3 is TGTGCCAGCAGTTTAATCCCTAGCGGATACTACGAGCAGTACTTC. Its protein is CASSLIPSGYYEQYF.

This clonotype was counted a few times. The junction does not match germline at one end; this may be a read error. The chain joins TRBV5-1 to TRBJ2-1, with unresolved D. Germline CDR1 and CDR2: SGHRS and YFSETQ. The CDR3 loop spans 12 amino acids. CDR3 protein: CASSPRGFEQFF. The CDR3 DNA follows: TGTGCCAGCAGTCCGCGTGGCTTTGAGCAGTTCTTC.

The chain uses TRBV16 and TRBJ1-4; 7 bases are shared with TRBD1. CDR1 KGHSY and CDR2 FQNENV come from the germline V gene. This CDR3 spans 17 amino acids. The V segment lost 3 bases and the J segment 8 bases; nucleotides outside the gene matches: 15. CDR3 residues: CASSHLSRQGLGEKLFF. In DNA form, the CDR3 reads TGTGCCAGCAGCCATCTTTCACGACAGGGCCTCGGCGAAAAACTGTTTTTT.